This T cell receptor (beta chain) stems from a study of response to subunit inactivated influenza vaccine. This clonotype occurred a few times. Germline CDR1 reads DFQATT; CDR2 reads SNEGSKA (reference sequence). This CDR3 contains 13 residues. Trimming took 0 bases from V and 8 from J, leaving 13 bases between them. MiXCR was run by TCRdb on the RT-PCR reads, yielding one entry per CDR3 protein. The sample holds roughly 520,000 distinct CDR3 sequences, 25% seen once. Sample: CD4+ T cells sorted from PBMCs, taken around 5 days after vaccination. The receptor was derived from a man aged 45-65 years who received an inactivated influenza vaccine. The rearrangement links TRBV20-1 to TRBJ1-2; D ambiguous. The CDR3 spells CSARDLQVGGYTF. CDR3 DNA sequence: TGCAGTGCTAGAGATCTGCAGGTCGGAGGCTACACCTTC.